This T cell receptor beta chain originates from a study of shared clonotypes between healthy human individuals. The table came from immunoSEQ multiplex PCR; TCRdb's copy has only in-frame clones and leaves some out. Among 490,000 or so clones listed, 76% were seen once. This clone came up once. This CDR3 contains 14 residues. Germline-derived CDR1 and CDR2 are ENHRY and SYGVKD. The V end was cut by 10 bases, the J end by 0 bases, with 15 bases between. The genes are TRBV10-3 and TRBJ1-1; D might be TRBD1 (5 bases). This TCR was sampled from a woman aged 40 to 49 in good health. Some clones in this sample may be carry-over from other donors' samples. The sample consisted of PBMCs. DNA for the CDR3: TGTGCCACCGGTCGGGGCAGCATGAACACTGAAGCTTTCTTT. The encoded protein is CATGRGSMNTEAFF.